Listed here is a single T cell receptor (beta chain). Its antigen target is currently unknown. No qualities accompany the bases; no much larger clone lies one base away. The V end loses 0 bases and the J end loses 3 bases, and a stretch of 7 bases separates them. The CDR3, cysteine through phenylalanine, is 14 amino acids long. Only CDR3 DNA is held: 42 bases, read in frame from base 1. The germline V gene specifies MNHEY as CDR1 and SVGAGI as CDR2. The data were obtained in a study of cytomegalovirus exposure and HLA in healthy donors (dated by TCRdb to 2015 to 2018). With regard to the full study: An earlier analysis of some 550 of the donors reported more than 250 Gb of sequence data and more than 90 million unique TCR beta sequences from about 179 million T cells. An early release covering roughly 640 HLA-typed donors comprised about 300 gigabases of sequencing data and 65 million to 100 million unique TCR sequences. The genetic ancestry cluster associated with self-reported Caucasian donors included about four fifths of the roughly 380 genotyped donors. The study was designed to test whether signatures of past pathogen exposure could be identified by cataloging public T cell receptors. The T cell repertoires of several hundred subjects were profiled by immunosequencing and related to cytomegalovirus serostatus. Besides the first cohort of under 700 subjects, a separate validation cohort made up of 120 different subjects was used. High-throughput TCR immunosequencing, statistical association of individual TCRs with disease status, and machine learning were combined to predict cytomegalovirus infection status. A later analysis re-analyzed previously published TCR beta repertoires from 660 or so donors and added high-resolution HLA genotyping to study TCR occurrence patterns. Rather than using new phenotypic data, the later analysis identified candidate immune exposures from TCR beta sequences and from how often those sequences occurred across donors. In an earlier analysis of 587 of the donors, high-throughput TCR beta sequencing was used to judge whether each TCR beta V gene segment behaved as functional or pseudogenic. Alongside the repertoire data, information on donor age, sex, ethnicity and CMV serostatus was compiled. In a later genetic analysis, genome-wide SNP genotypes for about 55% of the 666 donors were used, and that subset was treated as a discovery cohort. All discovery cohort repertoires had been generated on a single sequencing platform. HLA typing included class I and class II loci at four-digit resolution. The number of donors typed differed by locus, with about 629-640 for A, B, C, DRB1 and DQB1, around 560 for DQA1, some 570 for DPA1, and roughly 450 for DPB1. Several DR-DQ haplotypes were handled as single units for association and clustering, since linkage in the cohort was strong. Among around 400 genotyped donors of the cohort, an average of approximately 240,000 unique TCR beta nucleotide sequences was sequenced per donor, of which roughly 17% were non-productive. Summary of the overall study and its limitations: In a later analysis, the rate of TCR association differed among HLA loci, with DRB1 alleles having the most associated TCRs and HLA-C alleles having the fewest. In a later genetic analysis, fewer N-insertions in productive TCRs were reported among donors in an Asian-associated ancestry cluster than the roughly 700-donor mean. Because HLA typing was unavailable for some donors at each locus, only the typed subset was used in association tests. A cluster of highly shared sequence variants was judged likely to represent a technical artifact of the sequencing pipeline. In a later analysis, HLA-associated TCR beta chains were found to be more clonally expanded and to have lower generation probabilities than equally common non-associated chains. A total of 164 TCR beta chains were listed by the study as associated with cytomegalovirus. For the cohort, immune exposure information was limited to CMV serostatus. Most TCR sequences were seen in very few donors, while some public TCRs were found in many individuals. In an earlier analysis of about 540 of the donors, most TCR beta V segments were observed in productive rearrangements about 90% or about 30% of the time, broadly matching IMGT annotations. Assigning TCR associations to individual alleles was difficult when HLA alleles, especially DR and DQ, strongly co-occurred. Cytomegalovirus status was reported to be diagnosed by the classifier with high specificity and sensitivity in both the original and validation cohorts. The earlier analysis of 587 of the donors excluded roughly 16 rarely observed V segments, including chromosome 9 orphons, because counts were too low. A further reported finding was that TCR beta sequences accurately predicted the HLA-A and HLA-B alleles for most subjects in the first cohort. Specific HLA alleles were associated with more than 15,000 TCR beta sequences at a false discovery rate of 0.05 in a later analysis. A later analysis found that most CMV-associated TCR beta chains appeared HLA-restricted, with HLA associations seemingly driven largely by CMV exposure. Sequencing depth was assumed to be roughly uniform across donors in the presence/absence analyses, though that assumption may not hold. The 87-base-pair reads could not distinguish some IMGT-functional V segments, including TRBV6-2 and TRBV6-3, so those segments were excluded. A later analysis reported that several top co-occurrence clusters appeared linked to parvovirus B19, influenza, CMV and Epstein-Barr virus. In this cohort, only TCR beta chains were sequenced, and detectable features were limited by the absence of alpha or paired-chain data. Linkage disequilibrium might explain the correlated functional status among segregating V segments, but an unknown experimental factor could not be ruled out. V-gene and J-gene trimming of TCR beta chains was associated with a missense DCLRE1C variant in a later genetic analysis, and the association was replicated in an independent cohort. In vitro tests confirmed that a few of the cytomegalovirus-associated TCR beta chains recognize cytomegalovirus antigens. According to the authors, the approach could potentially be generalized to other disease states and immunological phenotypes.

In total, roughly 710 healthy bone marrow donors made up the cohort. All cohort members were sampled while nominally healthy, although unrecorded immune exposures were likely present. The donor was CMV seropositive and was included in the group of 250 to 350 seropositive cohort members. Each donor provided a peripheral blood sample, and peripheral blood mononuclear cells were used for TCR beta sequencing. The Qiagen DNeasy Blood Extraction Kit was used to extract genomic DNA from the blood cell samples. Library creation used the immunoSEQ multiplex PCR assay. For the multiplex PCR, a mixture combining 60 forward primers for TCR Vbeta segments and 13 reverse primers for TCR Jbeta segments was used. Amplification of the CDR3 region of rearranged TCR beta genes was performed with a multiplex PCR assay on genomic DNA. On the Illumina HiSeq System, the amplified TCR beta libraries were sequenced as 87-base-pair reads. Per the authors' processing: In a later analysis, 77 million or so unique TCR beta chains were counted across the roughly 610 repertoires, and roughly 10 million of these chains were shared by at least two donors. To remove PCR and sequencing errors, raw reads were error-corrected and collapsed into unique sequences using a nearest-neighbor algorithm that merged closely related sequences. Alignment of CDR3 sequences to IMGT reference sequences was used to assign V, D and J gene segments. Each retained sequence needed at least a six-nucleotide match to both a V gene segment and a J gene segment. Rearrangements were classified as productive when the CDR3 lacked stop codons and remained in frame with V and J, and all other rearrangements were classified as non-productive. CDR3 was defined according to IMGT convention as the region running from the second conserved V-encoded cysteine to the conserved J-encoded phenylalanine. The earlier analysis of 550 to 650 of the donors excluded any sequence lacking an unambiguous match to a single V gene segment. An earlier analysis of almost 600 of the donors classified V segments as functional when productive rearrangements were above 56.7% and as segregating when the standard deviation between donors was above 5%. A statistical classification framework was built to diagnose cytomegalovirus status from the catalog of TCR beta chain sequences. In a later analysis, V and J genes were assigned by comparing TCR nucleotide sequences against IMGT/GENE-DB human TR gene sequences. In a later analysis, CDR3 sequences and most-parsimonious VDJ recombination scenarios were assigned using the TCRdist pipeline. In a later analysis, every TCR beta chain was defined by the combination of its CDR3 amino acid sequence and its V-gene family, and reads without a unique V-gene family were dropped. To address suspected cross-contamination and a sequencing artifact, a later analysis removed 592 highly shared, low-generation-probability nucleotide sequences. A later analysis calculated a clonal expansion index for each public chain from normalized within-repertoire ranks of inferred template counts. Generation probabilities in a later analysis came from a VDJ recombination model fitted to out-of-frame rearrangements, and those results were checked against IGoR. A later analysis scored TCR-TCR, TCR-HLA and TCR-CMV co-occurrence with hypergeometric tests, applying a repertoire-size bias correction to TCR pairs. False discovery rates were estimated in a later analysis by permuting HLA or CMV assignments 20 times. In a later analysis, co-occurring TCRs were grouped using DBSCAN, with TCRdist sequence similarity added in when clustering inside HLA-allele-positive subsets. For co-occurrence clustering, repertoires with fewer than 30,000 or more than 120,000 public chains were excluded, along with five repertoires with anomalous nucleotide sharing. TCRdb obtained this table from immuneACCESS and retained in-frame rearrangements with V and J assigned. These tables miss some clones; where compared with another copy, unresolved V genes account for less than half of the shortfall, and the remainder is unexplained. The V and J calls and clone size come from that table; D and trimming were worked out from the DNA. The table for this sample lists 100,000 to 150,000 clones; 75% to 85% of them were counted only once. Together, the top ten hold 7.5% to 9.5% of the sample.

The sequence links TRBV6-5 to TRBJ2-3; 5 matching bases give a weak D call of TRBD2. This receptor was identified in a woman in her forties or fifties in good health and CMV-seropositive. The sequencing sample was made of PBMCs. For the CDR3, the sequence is CASSYSRGTDTQYF. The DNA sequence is TGTGCCAGCAGTTACTCGAGAGGGACAGATACGCAGTATTTT.